Below are 15 T cell receptor beta chains sequenced from a single sample in a study of T cells after yellow fever vaccination. TCRdb fed the 5' RACE reads into MiXCR, producing one record per CDR3 protein. The sample shows some 300,000 distinct CDR3 sequences, 3.6% of them seen only once. The specimen comprised PBMCs, sampled on the day of the yellow fever booster vaccination. The receptors were sampled from a man between 18 and 35 years old who received the YFV17D yellow fever vaccine.

This clonotype was detected many times. V is TRBV9 and J is TRBJ2-5; D possibly matches TRBD1 or TRBD2 (5 bases each). The V gene lost 0 bases and the J gene lost 5 bases, with 14 bases spanning the gap. The germline V gene has CDR1 SGDLS and CDR2 YYNGEE. CDR3 length: 15 amino acids. CDR3 amino acids: CASSVGSPGRETQYF. The CDR3, as DNA: TGTGCCAGCAGCGTAGGATCCCCGGGACGCGAGACCCAGTACTTC.

This clonotype occurred a few times. This may arise from a read error, as a much more abundant clone is one base away. The rearrangement links TRBV7-2 to TRBJ1-5; D gene uncertain. V gave up 5 bases and J gave up 3 bases, with 5 bases separating them. Germline-derived CDR1 and CDR2 are SGHTA and FQGNSA. The CDR3 spans 12 residues. CDR3 sequence (DNA): TGTGCCAGCAGCATATACAATCAGCCCCAGCATTTT. Translating it yields CASSIYNQPQHF.

This clonotype has a count of ten or more. J is TRBJ1-1 and V is TRBV7-2; D remains unclear. CDR1 and CDR2 from the germline V gene are SGHTA and FQGNSA. The CDR3 runs to 13 residues. V lost 2 bases, J lost 5 bases, and 9 bases lay in between. CDR3 residues: CASSLLPGTEAFF. For the CDR3, the DNA is TGTGCCAGCAGCTTACTTCCGGGGACTGAAGCTTTCTTT.

This clonotype was detected many times. The rearrangement joins TRBV27 to TRBJ2-5; TRBD2 matches 7 bases. V shed 2 bases and J 3 bases; nucleotides not matched to a gene: 3. The germline CDR1 and CDR2 sequences are MNHEY and SMNVEV (reference sequence). The CDR3 has 14 amino acids. CDR3 DNA: TGTGCCAGCAGTTTACGGGCGGGGGAAGAGACCCAGTACTTC. It codes for CASSLRAGEETQYF.

This clonotype was counted ten times or more. The V call is TRBV5-1, the J call TRBJ2-5; D is perhaps TRBD2 (6 bases). V lost 1 base to trimming and J lost 4 bases, with 14 bases between them. CDR1 and CDR2 from the germline V gene are SGHRS and YFSETQ. This CDR3 comprises 15 residues. The CDR3 sequence: CASSLFGGVGETQYF. The CDR3 nucleotides read TGCGCCAGCAGCTTGTTCGGGGGAGTAGGAGAGACCCAGTACTTC.

This chain uses TRBV28 with TRBJ2-5, with 11 bases identical to TRBD2. With V trimmed by 3 bases and J by 14 bases, 8 bases remained unmatched. The CDR3 runs 13 residues. Germline CDR1 is MDHEN and CDR2 is SYDVKM. Here the CDR3 DNA reads TGTGCCAGCAGTTTCGGGCTAGCGGGGGGCACTTACTTC. Translated, it gives CASSFGLAGGTYF.

In this sample, this clonotype turned up a few times. The J gene is TRBJ1-5, the V gene TRBV19; 8 bases map to TRBD1. With V trimmed by 9 bases and J by 3 bases, 7 bases remained unmatched. The CDR3 contains 14 residues. Germline CDR1 is LNHDA and CDR2 is SQIVND (reference sequence). This CDR3 reads CASQQGVNNQPQHF. CDR3 coding DNA: TGTGCCAGCCAACAGGGGGTCAACAATCAGCCCCAGCATTTT.

The chain is built from TRBV4-1 and TRBJ2-3; D gene unclear. The germline CDR1 and CDR2 sequences are MGHRA and YSYEKL. The germline V and J ends were trimmed by 1 base and 0 bases, with 11 bases remaining between them. The CDR3 is 16 amino acids. The DNA of the CDR3 is TGCGCCAGCAGCCAAGCGGAGACCACTAGCACAGATACGCAGTATTTT. This translates into CASSQAETTSTDTQYF.

This clonotype was detected a few times. This chain's CDR3 is CASSYGFNGYTF. In DNA, the CDR3 is TGTGCCAGCAGTTACGGGTTCAATGGCTACACCTTC. The rearrangement joins TRBV6-6 to TRBJ1-2; D gene uncertain. This CDR3 region has 12 residues. The V end lost 2 bases, the J end lost 6 bases, and 7 bases lay between the germline ends. The V gene's germline CDR1 is MNHNY and CDR2 SVGAGI (reference sequence).

The chain joins TRBV30 to TRBJ1-2, with D unclear. This CDR3 has 10 amino acids. V was pared by 5 bases and J by 7 bases, with 8 bases between. Per germline, CDR1 GTSNPN and CDR2 SVGIG (reference sequence). The CDR3 bases are TGTGCCTGGGGCAGGCTTGGCTACACCTTC. Amino acid sequence: CAWGRLGYTF.

This clonotype was seen ten or more times. The chain recombines TRBV3-1 with TRBJ2-4; D perhaps matches TRBD1 (6 bases). In germline, CDR1 is LGHDT, CDR2 YNNKEL (reference sequence). Trimming removed 2 bases from V and 13 bases from J, with 12 bases in between. CDR3 length equals 12 residues. CDR3 region: CASSQSTGSQYF. CDR3 DNA sequence: TGTGCCAGCAGCCAATCTACAGGGTCCCAGTACTTC.

This clonotype was seen only a few times. The chain carries TRBV15 and TRBJ1-6; a weak D match, TRBD1 (5 bases). Deletions cut 0 bases from V and 10 bases from J, with 10 bases between. CDR3 size: 14 residues. Germline V lookup: CDR1 LNHNV, CDR2 YYDKDF (reference sequence). This CDR3 reads CATSRDVGESPLHF. For the CDR3, the DNA is TGTGCCACCAGCAGAGATGTGGGGGAATCACCCCTCCACTTT.

This clonotype was observed many times. The V and J genes are TRBV28 and TRBJ2-7; D uncertain. The CDR3 runs 14 residues. Deletions cut 4 bases from V and 6 bases from J, with 16 bases between. Germline V gives CDR1 MDHEN, CDR2 SYDVKM. The CDR3 protein is CASSSPPIVREQYV. CDR3 DNA sequence: TGTGCCAGCAGTTCCCCCCCAATCGTTCGCGAGCAGTACGTC.

A few counts support this clonotype. V gene TRBV29-1 combines with J gene TRBJ1-5, with a weak D call TRBD1 (5 bases). Trimming stripped 4 bases from V and 7 bases from J, with 17 bases between. The CDR3 is made up of 14 amino acids. Germline V gene sequence: CDR1 SQVTM, CDR2 ANQGSEA. The CDR3 coding sequence is TGCAGCGTTGTTCCGGGAGGGGTGGGCCAGCCCCAGCATTTT. This gives the protein CSVVPGGVGQPQHF.

The chain is built from TRBV20-1 and TRBJ2-3; 9 bases align to TRBD2. Germline loops: CDR1 DFQATT, CDR2 SNEGSKA (reference sequence). The CDR3 has 18 residues. The V and J ends lost 5 bases and 2 bases, in that order; junction bases with no gene match: 17. CDR3 sequence reads: CSASSVTGTSYATDTQYF. CDR3 coding DNA: TGCAGTGCTTCATCGGTAACCGGGACTAGCTACGCCACAGATACGCAGTATTTT.